This T cell receptor (beta chain) was documented in a study of beta chain features in type 1 diabetes. General observations from the study: Shortening that was moderate but significant affected the TCRB CDR3s of Type 1 diabetes patients in all four CD4+ subsets.

The study reverse transcribed the entire isolated RNA, so it sequenced expressed TCRB transcripts. TCRdb's table, derived via immunoSEQ multiplex PCR, lists solely in-frame clones and lacks some. The top ten hold under 1.5% of the sample, which has some 150,000 clones, about an eighth seen once. CD45RO/CCR7/CD25/CD127/CD95/CD27 separated CD4+ naive, central memory, regulatory and stem cell-like memory cells by sorting. Sort purity for all populations was recorded as exceeding 98%. This clone was detected ten times or more. The target antigen is unknown. The V gene's germline CDR1 is SGHDN and CDR2 FVKESK. This CDR3 has 15 residues. V was trimmed by 4 bases and J by 4 bases, leaving 16 bases between them.

The source of this sequence is a man aged 18 to 30 with type 1 diabetes. The sample was central memory CD4+ T cells from blood. The V and J genes are TRBV14 and TRBJ1-1; no firm D call. This chain's CDR3 is CASSPLPQQSTEAFF. The CDR3 DNA follows: TGTGCCAGCAGCCCCCTTCCCCAGCAAAGCACTGAAGCTTTCTTT. The variable domain in full, completed from reference TRBV14 and TRBJ1-1, reads EAGVTQFPSHSVIEKGQTVTLRCDPISGHDNLYWYRRVMGKEIKFLLHFVKESKQDESGMPNNRFLAERTGGTYSTLKVQPAELEDSGVYFCASSPLPQQSTEAFFGQGTRLTVV.